The present T cell receptor beta chain was sequenced within a study of OX40 agonist ivuxolimab in advanced cancers. As for the study in general: The group had a mean age of about 64 years, ranged from roughly 20 to 79, and was 80% to 90% male.

CDR3 size: 17 residues. Germline V CDR1 and CDR2: SGHRS, YFSETQ. The V gene end was trimmed by 2 bases and the J gene end by 2 bases; junction bases not matched to a gene: 8. Study-level results: Clonal expansion in partial responders at 0.1-3.0 mg/kg ranked among the lowest. Expanded clones tended on average to be more numerous among CD8+ T cells than CD4+.

For this clone: Its antigen is currently unknown.

Sequenced by immunoSEQ multiplex PCR; TCRdb stores in-frame clones only, minus some. This table has over 55,000 clones, 70% to 90% appearing once. The chain uses TRBV5-1 and TRBJ1-1, with 11 bases lining up with TRBD1. This clonotype originated in an adult with an advanced solid tumor such as melanoma, head and neck, liver or kidney cancer. The sequencing here drew on CD4+ or CD8+ T cells sorted from blood, taken in a trial of the OX40 agonist ivuxolimab. CDR3 in amino acids: CASSLTGTGGRNTEAFF. In DNA form, the CDR3 reads TGCGCCAGCAGCTTAACCGGGACAGGGGGAAGAAACACTGAAGCTTTCTTT.